Each of the 4 T cell receptor beta chains below was sequenced from the same sample in a study of blood T cell repertoires in COVID-19. The table came from immunoSEQ multiplex PCR; TCRdb's copy has only in-frame clones and leaves some out. The sample lists roughly 240,000 clones; roughly 86% were seen once. Sequencing was carried out using peripheral blood. The receptors stem from a woman aged 55 to 70 who had recovered from COVID-19.

The J gene is TRBJ1-2, the V gene TRBV4-3; D remains unclear. V lost 0 bases and J 5 bases, leaving 13 bases between the germline ends. Looked up from germline, CDR1 is LGHNA and CDR2 is YSLEER. The CDR3 loop spans 15 amino acids. CDR3 amino acids: CASSQELGRSYGYTF. The DNA for the CDR3 is TGCGCCAGCAGCCAAGAGTTGGGCAGGTCTTATGGCTACACCTTC.

This clone was seen once. V and J are TRBV18 and TRBJ1-5; a weak D match, TRBD1 (6 bases). Germline V gives CDR1 KGHSH, CDR2 LQKENI. The CDR3 extends over 16 amino acids. The V gene lost 4 bases and the J gene lost 1 base, with 14 bases spanning the gap. This chain's CDR3 is CASSLQGPNSNQPQHF. The CDR3 nucleotides are TGTGCCAGCTCACTACAGGGACCCAACAGCAATCAGCCCCAGCATTTT.

The V and J genes are TRBV11-2 and TRBJ1-1; no definite D call. Germline V gene lookup returns CDR1 SGHAT and CDR2 FQNNGV. V lost 1 base and J 1 base, leaving 4 bases between the germline ends. The CDR3 has 13 residues. CDR3 amino acids: CASSLGGNTEAFF. In nucleotides, the CDR3 is TGTGCCAGCAGCTTAGGAGGGAACACTGAAGCTTTCTTT.

This clone was counted only a few times. CDR3 nucleotide sequence: TGCGCCAGCAAAAGGAGCGGGACGAGGGTCCGTGGCACCGGGGAGCTGTTTTTT. Translating gives CASKRSGTRVRGTGELFF. This rearrangement joins TRBV5-1 to TRBJ2-2, with 7 bases matching TRBD2. The V gene end was trimmed by 6 bases and the J gene end by 4 bases; junction bases not matched to a gene: 18. Germline assignment: CDR1 SGHRS and CDR2 YFSETQ. The CDR3 loop spans 18 amino acids.